This T cell receptor (beta chain) was profiled in a study of T cells in localized non-small cell lung cancer. The study, taken as a whole, reports: Clonality peaked in uninvolved adjacent lung rather than tumor. Detection in adjacent lung was observed for a median approximately 53 of the top 100 tumor clones.

Assay: immunoSEQ multiplex PCR; the TCRdb copy retains only in-frame clones and omits some. This table has roughly 71,000 clones, around 85% appearing once. The CDR3 is 16 residues long. CDR1 is SGHNT, CDR2 YYREEE, per germline (reference sequence). Trimming removed 0 bases from V and 5 bases from J, with 14 bases in between. Turning to this clone: The target antigen is unknown.

The sample in question was peripheral blood, obtained before any cancer treatment. The chain recombines TRBV5-4 with TRBJ2-2, with D possibly being TRBD1 or TRBD2 (6 bases each). The receptor was derived from an older male donor with stage III squamous cell lung carcinoma. CDR3 sequence: CASSLGPGAGTGELFF. CDR3 nucleotide sequence: TGTGCCAGCAGCTTGGGACCGGGGGCTGGGACCGGGGAGCTGTTTTTT.